The clone carrying this TCR beta chain has just a few counts. These data originate in a study of blood T cell repertoires in COVID-19. The wider study: There were acute and convalescent COVID-19 samples, and they came from the United States, Italy and Spain.

The repertoire was sequenced with immunoSEQ multiplex PCR; TCRdb's copy has only in-frame clones and lacks some. The profile shows about 320,000 clones, 88% of them singletons. Adults between about 18 and 89 years of age took part from approximately 24 US areas. Two negative PCRs, clearance, or symptom resolution were required of recovered Cohort 3 donors. The CDR3 spans 14 residues. In germline, CDR1 is LNHDA, CDR2 SQIVND (reference sequence). Trimming removed 4 bases at V and 8 bases at J, with 14 bases between. The gene calls are TRBV19 and TRBJ1-4; possibly TRBD1 for D (6 bases). The receptor was derived from a young man who had recovered from COVID-19. Sequencing used PBMCs or T cells enriched from blood (not recorded which). The CDR3, as DNA: TGTGCCAGTAGTAAACAGGGTAACAACGAAAAACTGTTTTTT. Translated: CASSKQGNNEKLFF.